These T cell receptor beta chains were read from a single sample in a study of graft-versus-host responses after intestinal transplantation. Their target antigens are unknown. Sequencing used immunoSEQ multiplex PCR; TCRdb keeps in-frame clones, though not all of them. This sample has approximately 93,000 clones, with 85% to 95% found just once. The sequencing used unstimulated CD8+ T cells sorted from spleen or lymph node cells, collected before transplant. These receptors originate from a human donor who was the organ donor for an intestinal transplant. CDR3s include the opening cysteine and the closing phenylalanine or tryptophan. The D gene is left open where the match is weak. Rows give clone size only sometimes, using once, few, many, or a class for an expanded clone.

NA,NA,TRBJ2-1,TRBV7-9,CASSPTHYNEQFF,TGTGCCAGCAGCCCGACACACTACAATGAGCAGTTCTTC
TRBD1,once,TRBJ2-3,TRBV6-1,CASSALPGQGVRDAQYF,TGTGCCAGCAGTGCCTTACCGGGACAGGGGGTAAGGGACGCGCAGTATTTT
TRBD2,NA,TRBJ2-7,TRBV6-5,CASTFSGGATYEQYF,TGTGCCAGCACCTTTAGCGGGGGCGCGACCTACGAGCAGTACTTC
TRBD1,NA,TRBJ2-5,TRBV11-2,CASSLNRGFLETQYF,TGTGCCAGCAGCTTAAACAGGGGGTTTCTGGAGACCCAGTACTTC
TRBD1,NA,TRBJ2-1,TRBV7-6,CASSLVVTGPGQHTYNEQFF,TGTGCCAGCAGCTTAGTAGTAACCGGTCCGGGACAGCATACCTACAATGAGCAGTTCTTC
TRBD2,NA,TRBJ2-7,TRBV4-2,CASSHSGRYEQYF,TGTGCCAGCAGCCATAGCGGGAGGTACGAGCAGTACTTC
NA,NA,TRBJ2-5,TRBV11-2,CASSAYQETQYF,TGTGCCAGCAGCGCGTACCAAGAGACCCAGTACTTC
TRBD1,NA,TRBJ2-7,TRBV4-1,CASSLLRTGGYEQYF,TGCGCCAGCAGCCTCCTGCGGACAGGGGGCTACGAGCAGTACTTC
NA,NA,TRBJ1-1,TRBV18,CASSPNWNTEAFF,TGTGCCAGCTCACCTAACTGGAACACTGAAGCTTTCTTT
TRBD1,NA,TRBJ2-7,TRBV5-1,CASAGDSPYEQYF,TGCGCCAGCGCCGGGGACAGCCCCTACGAGCAGTACTTC
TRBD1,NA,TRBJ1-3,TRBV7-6,CASSLRTGLDTIYF,TGTGCCAGCAGCCTCCGGACAGGGCTTGACACCATATATTTT
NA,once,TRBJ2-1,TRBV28,CASSYYRGNNEQFF,TGTGCCAGCAGTTATTACCGGGGGAACAATGAGCAGTTCTTC
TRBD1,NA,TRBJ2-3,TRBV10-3,CAISEEGADTQYF,TGTGCCATCAGTGAGGAGGGGGCGGATACGCAGTATTTT
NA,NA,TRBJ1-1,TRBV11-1,CASSLWGNTEAFF,TGTGCCAGCAGCTTATGGGGCAACACTGAAGCTTTCTTT
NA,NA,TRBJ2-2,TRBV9,CASSHSTFPGFRPGELFF,TGTGCCAGCAGCCACTCGACCTTCCCGGGTTTTAGGCCCGGGGAGCTGTTTTTT
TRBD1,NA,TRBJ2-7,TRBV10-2,CASRPGQGPYEQYF,TGCGCCAGCAGGCCCGGACAGGGCCCCTACGAGCAGTACTTC
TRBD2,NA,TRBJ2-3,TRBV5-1,CASSWGLAGMGDTQYF,TGCGCCAGCAGCTGGGGACTAGCGGGAATGGGGGATACGCAGTATTTT
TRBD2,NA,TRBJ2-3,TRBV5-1,CASSLVSSGSRTDTQYF,TGCGCCAGCAGCTTGGTGTCTAGCGGGAGTAGGACAGATACGCAGTATTTT
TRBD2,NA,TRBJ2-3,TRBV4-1,CASSQDSRRLAHPDTQYF,TGCGCCAGCAGCCAAGATTCTCGGCGACTAGCCCACCCCGATACGCAGTATTTT
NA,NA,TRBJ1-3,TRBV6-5,CASSYSESSGNTIYF,TGTGCCAGCAGTTACTCGGAGAGCTCTGGAAACACCATATATTTT
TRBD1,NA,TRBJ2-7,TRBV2,CASSGYHGQGTYEQYF,TGTGCCAGCAGTGGTTATCACGGACAGGGGACCTACGAGCAGTACTTC
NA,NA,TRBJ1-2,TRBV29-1,CSVDSGQWYGYTF,TGCAGCGTTGACAGTGGACAGTGGTATGGCTACACCTTC
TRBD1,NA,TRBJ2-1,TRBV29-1,CSVYRTGSIVQFF,TGCAGCGTTTATAGGACAGGGTCGATAGTGCAGTTCTTC
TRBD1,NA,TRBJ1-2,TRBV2,CASITTGTGVAHSTF,TGTGCCAGCATTACCACCGGGACAGGGGTCGCCCACTCCACCTTC
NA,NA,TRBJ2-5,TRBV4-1,CASSQDFRGAVHLETQYF,TGCGCCAGCAGCCAAGATTTCAGGGGGGCCGTTCATCTGGAGACCCAGTACTTC
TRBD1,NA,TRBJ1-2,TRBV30,CALNLGQGDGYTF,TGTGCTCTCAACCTCGGACAGGGAGATGGCTACACCTTC
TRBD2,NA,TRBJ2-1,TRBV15,CATSRARDYPYNEQFF,TGTGCCACCAGCAGAGCCCGGGACTACCCCTACAATGAGCAGTTCTTC
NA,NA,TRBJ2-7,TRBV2,CASSNLEDKNF,TGTGCCAGCAGTAATCTGGAGGATAAGAACTTC
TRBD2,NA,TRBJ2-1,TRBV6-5,CASSTGRWVNNEQFF,TGTGCCAGCAGTACCGGGAGGTGGGTTAACAATGAGCAGTTCTTC
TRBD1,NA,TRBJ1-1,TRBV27,CASSGQGPEAFF,TGTGCCAGCAGTGGACAGGGCCCTGAAGCTTTCTTT
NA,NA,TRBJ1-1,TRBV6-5,CASKKGQGANTEAFF,TGTGCCAGCAAAAAAGGTCAGGGCGCGAACACTGAAGCTTTCTTT
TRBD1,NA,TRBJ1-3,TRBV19,CASTNLRGLFENTIYF,TGTGCCAGTACGAACCTCAGGGGGCTATTTGAAAACACCATATATTTT
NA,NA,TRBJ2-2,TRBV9,CASSIGADHTGELFF,TGTGCCAGCAGCATTGGGGCAGACCACACCGGGGAGCTGTTTTTT
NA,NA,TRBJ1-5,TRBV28,CASSLAGVAHYQPQHF,TGTGCCAGCAGTTTAGCAGGGGTGGCCCACTATCAGCCCCAGCATTTT
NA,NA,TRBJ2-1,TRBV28,CASSFHGGTYNEQFF,TGTGCCAGCAGTTTTCACGGCGGCACCTACAATGAGCAGTTCTTC
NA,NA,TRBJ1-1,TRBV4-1,CASSQVWAHNTEAFF,TGCGCCAGCAGCCAAGTTTGGGCCCATAACACTGAAGCTTTCTTT
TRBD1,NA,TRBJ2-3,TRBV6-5,CASSYRGPDTQYF,TGTGCCAGCAGTTATAGGGGGCCAGATACGCAGTATTTT